This TCR beta chain was retrieved from a study of blood T cells in healthy people across ages. General observations from the study: Strongly correlated with naive T cell percentage was TCR beta diversity. Long-lived donors carried more naive CD4+ cells and greater diversity than aged donors.

Primers used in a second PCR of about 7 to 12 cycles were a sample-barcoded 5' primer and a J-beta primer mix. TCRdb processed the 5' RACE reads anew with MiXCR; each CDR3 protein has one entry. The sample holds 1.2 million to 1.5 million distinct CDR3 sequences, 59% seen once. This CDR3 has 10 residues. Germline V gene data show CDR1 as DFQATT and CDR2 as SNEGSKA (reference sequence). For this clonotype: The antigen is unknown.

The sequence was collected from a young man in good health. The sequenced sample was blood. The J gene is TRBJ2-7, the V gene TRBV20-1; D is undetermined. The J call is doubtful: the DNA matches TRBJ2-5 better. The CDR3 DNA reads as TGCAGCTTGGGCCAAGAGACCCAGTACTTC. Amino acid sequence: CSLGQETQYF.